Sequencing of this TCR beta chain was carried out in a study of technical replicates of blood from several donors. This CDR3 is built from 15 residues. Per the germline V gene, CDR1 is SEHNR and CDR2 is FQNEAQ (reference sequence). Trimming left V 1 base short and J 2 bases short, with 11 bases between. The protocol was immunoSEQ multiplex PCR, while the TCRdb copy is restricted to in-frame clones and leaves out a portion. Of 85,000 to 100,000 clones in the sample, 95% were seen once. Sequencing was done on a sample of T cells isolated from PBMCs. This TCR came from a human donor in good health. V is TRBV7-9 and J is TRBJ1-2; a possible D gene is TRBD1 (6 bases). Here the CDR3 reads CASSLEAGENYGYTF. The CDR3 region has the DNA TGTGCCAGCAGCTTAGAAGCAGGGGAGAACTATGGCTACACCTTC.